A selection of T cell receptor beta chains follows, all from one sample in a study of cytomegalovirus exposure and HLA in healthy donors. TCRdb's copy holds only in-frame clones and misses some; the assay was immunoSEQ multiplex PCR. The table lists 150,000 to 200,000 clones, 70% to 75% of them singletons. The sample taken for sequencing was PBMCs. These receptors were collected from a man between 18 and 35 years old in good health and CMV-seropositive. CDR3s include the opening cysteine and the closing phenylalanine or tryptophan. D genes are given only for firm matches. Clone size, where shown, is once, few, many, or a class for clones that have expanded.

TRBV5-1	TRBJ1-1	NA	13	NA	CASSLGTRTEAFF	TGCGCCAGCAGCTTGGGGACACGCACTGAAGCTTTCTTT
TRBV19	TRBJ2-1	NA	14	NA	CASSISRFANEQFF	TGTGCCAGTAGTATATCCAGGTTCGCAAATGAGCAGTTCTTC
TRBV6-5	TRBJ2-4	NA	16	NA	CASSYSLSGAKNIQYF	TGTGCCAGCAGTTACTCTCTTAGCGGAGCCAAAAACATTCAGTACTTC
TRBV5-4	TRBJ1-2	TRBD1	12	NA	CASSLTTGGYTF	TGTGCCAGCAGCTTGACGACAGGGGGCTACACCTTC
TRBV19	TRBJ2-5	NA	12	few	CASSIRGETQYF	TGTGCCAGTAGTATTCGGGGGGAGACCCAGTACTTC
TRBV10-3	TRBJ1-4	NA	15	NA	CAISDIGQPNEKLFF	TGTGCCATCAGTGATATCGGACAGCCTAATGAAAAACTGTTTTTT
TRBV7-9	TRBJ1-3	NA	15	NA	CASSLDSGFGNTIYF	TGTGCCAGCAGCTTAGATTCGGGATTCGGAAACACCATATATTTT
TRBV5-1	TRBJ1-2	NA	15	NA	CASSLDGSTNYGYTF	TGCGCCAGCAGCTTGGATGGCAGTACTAACTACGGCTACACCTTC
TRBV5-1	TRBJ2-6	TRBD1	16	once	CASSQETGVGANVLTF	TGCGCCAGCAGCCAAGAGACAGGGGTCGGGGCCAACGTCCTGACTTTC
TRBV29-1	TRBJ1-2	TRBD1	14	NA	CSVVGLGQGFGYTF	TGCAGCGTTGTGGGGTTGGGACAGGGGTTCGGCTACACCTTC
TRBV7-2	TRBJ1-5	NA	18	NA	CASSLWISTTGSNQPQHF	TGTGCCAGCAGCTTATGGATATCTACGACGGGTAGCAATCAGCCCCAGCATTTT
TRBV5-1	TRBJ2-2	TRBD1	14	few	CASSLDRGTGELFF	TGCGCCAGCAGCTTGGACAGGGGGACCGGGGAGCTGTTTTTT
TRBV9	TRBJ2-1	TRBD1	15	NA	CASSMGQGINNEQFF	TGTGCCAGCAGCATGGGACAGGGTATTAACAATGAGCAGTTCTTC
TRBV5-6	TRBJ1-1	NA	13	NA	CASTWGTNTEAFF	TGTGCCAGCACCTGGGGCACGAACACTGAAGCTTTCTTT
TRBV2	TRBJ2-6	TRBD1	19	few	CASSSRDRGPRSGANVLTF	TGTGCCAGCAGTTCCCGGGACAGGGGGCCAAGATCTGGGGCCAACGTCCTGACTTTC
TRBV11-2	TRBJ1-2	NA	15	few	CASRGGAGAAHGYTF	TGTGCCAGCAGAGGGGGGGCCGGGGCAGCTCATGGCTACACCTTC
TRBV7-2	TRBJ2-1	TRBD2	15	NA	CASSPDSGRAGEQFF	TGTGCCAGCAGCCCTGATAGCGGGAGGGCCGGGGAGCAGTTCTTC
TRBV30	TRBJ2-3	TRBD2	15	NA	CACVGTSGAGATQYF	TGTGCCTGCGTCGGGACTAGCGGGGCCGGGGCTACGCAGTATTTT
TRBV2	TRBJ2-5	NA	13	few	CASTGERTETQYF	TGTGCCAGCACGGGGGAGCGGACGGAGACCCAGTACTTC
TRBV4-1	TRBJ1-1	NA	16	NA	CASSQDQRQGYTEAFF	TGCGCCAGCAGCCAAGATCAGAGGCAGGGTTACACTGAAGCTTTCTTT
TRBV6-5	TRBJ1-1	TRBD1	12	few	CASSRQGFEAFF	TGTGCCAGCAGCCGACAGGGGTTTGAAGCTTTCTTT
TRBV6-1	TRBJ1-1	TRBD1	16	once	CASSGQGGWSYTEAFF	TGTGCCAGCAGTGGACAGGGGGGCTGGAGTTACACTGAAGCTTTCTTT
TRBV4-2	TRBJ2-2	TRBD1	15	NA	CASSQDWTGGGELFF	TGTGCCAGCAGCCAAGATTGGACAGGGGGTGGGGAGCTGTTTTTT
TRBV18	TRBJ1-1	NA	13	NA	CASSPLQDTEAFF	TGTGCCAGCTCACCACTTCAGGACACTGAAGCTTTCTTT
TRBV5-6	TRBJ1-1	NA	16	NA	CASSSGSRGLNTEAFF	TGTGCCAGCAGCTCCGGATCCAGGGGACTGAACACTGAAGCTTTCTTT
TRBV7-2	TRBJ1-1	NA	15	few	CASSPSHGVNTEAFF	TGTGCCAGCAGCCCCTCACACGGGGTGAACACTGAAGCTTTCTTT
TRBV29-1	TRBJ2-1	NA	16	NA	CSVTGHLLSSYNEQFF	TGCAGCGTCACGGGACACTTATTGAGCTCCTACAATGAGCAGTTCTTC
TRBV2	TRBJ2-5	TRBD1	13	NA	CASSKTGAETQYF	TGTGCCAGCAGTAAGACAGGGGCAGAGACCCAGTACTTC
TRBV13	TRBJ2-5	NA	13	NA	CASSLDRAETQYF	TGTGCCAGCAGCTTAGACAGGGCTGAGACCCAGTACTTC
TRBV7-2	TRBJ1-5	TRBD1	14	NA	CASSRDREVQPQHF	TGTGCCAGCAGCCGGGACAGGGAGGTTCAGCCCCAGCATTTT
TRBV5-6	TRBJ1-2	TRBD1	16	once	CASSPGTAKPNYGYTF	TGTGCCAGCAGCCCCGGGACAGCGAAACCTAACTATGGCTACACCTTC
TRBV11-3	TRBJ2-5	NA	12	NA	CASRGLRETQYF	TGTGCCAGCAGGGGACTTAGGGAGACCCAGTACTTC
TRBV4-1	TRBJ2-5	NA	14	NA	CASSQVVAPETQYF	TGCGCCAGCAGCCAAGTGGTAGCCCCAGAGACCCAGTACTTC
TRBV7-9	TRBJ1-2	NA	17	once	CASSSSRYQGSNYGYTF	TGTGCCAGCAGCTCGTCCAGATACCAGGGTTCTAACTATGGCTACACCTTC
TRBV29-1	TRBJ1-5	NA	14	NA	CSVEVGQGLGPQHF	TGCAGCGTTGAAGTGGGGCAGGGCCTGGGGCCCCAGCATTTT
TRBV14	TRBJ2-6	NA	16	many	CASSQDGRPGANVLTF	TGTGCCAGCAGCCAAGATGGCAGGCCTGGGGCCAACGTCCTGACTTTC
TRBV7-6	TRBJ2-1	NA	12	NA	CASSLNSNEQFF	TGTGCCAGCAGCTTAAACAGCAATGAGCAGTTCTTC
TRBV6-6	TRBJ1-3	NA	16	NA	CASKQAGGASGNTIYF	TGTGCCAGCAAACAAGCTGGCGGAGCCTCTGGAAACACCATATATTTT
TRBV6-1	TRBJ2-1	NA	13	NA	CASSGETYNEQFF	TGTGCCAGCAGCGGGGAGACCTACAATGAGCAGTTCTTC
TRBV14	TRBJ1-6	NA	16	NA	CASSTLLSSYNSPLHF	TGTGCCAGCAGCACCCTGCTGAGCTCCTATAATTCACCCCTCCACTTT
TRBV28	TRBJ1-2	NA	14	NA	CASSFPRGNYGYTF	TGTGCCAGCAGTTTTCCTAGGGGCAACTATGGCTACACCTTC
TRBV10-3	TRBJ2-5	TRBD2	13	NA	CAITPREGETQYF	TGTGCCATCACTCCTAGGGAGGGAGAGACCCAGTACTTC